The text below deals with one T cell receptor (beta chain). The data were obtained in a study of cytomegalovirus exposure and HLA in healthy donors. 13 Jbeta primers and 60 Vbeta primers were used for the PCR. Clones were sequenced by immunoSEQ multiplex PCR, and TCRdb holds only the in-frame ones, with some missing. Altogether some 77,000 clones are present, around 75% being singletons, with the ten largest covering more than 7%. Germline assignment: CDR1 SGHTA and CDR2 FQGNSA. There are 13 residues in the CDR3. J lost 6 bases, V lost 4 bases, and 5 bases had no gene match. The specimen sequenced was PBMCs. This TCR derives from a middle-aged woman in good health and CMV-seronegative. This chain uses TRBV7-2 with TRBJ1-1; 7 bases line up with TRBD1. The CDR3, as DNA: TGTGCCAGCAGCTCCCACAGGGGCGCTGAAGCTTTCTTT. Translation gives CASSSHRGAEAFF.